This TCR beta chain originates from a study of early T cells in non-severe SARS-CoV-2 infection. Study information: Chains stayed unpaired after sequencing of bulk RNA from unsorted whole blood.

Attached unique molecular identifiers marked individual cDNA molecules. One entry per CDR3 protein, called by TCRdb with MiXCR from the 5' RACE reads. The sample has more than 55,000 distinct CDR3 sequences, around 13% seen once. The CDR3 has 13 amino acids. V shed 5 bases, J shed 2 bases, and the junction held 4 bases outside the gene matches. Germline loops: CDR1 GTSNPN, CDR2 SVGIG (reference sequence). Many counts were recorded for this clonotype. The chain links TRBV30 to TRBJ1-1; the match to TRBD1 covers 8 bases. This clonotype was obtained from an adult who was a healthcare worker with PCR-confirmed SARS-CoV-2 infection or an uninfected control (not recorded which). The sequenced sample was whole blood. The CDR3 sequence is CAWFDRGNTEAFF. The CDR3 region has the DNA TGTGCCTGGTTCGACAGGGGTAACACTGAAGCTTTCTTT.